The clone carrying this T cell receptor beta chain was seen only a few times. The data stem from a study of T-cell reconstitution after alpha-beta-depleted transplantation in children. Researchers prepared the TCRbeta library using unique molecular identifiers, the study reports. TCRdb re-called the PCR reads through MiXCR, storing one row per CDR3 protein. The sample has about 500,000 distinct CDR3 sequences; around a third are singletons. V lost 4 bases and J lost 1, with 15 bases in between. This CDR3 comprises 16 residues. The V gene's germline CDR1 is LGHNA and CDR2 YSLEER. The sequences come from PBMCs from the stem cell graft donor, collected from the stem cell graft. The sequence was collected from a human donor who donated a stem cell graft to a child with aplastic anemia. This chain connects TRBV4-3 to TRBJ2-3, with D possibly being TRBD2 (5 bases). CDR3 coding DNA: TGCGCCAGCAGCCCACTGGGAGCAGATCGCACAGATACGCAGTATTTT. This codes for CASSPLGADRTDTQYF.